The 15 T cell receptor beta chains below come from one sample, sequenced in a study of blood T cells in healthy people across ages. A second about 7 to 11 cycle PCR used barcoded and J-beta primers. MiXCR, run by TCRdb on the 5' RACE reads, gives a single entry per CDR3 protein. The sample has about 1.8 million distinct CDR3 sequences, around 50% seen once; the top ten hold 2% to 2.5%. Specimen: blood. Receptors were obtained from a woman aged 40 to 50 in good health.

This clonotype appeared a single time. The gene calls are TRBV29-1 and TRBJ2-2; the match to TRBD1 covers 9 bases. The germline V gene has CDR1 SQVTM and CDR2 ANQGSEA. With 6 bases clipped from V and 4 bases from J, the junction kept 0 bases outside the gene matches. The CDR3 covers 12 residues. CDR3 bases: TGCAGCGTGGACAGGGGCACCGGGGAGCTGTTTTTT. Its translation is CSVDRGTGELFF.

This clonotype was seen only a few times. The V and J genes are TRBV5-1 and TRBJ2-4; 7 bases align to TRBD1. Germline V CDR1 and CDR2: SGHRS, YFSETQ. J lost 0 bases, V lost 4 bases, and 10 bases had no gene match. CDR3 size: 17 residues. CDR3 residues: CASSEGDSLIAKNIQYF. DNA of the CDR3: TGCGCCAGCAGCGAGGGGGACAGCCTTATAGCCAAAAACATTCAGTACTTC.

This chain connects TRBV28 to TRBJ2-7; perhaps TRBD2 as D (5 bases). Germline V gene data show CDR1 as MDHEN and CDR2 as SYDVKM. Between the trimmed V and J ends, which lost 5 bases and 0 bases, there was a span of 14 bases. The CDR3 has 15 amino acids. This chain's CDR3 is CASSASEEISYEQYF. CDR3 coding DNA: TGTGCCAGCAGTGCATCGGAGGAAATCTCCTACGAGCAGTACTTC.

The rearrangement uses TRBV4-1 and TRBJ1-2, with TRBD1 matching over 7 bases. Per the germline V gene, CDR1 is MGHRA and CDR2 is YSYEKL. This CDR3 spans 14 amino acids. J lost 11 bases, V lost 0 bases, and 9 bases had no gene match. The CDR3 bases are TGCGCCAGCAGCCAAGATGGCAGGGGGAGAACATACACCTTC. It yields the protein CASSQDGRGRTYTF.

The V gene is TRBV28, the J gene TRBJ2-5; tentative D call: TRBD2 (5 bases). Germline CDR1 and CDR2: MDHEN and SYDVKM. V was cut by 5 bases and J by 4 bases, with 14 bases left in between. This CDR3 is 14 amino acids long. CDR3 protein: CASSPDVGRETQYF. The CDR3 coding sequence is TGTGCCAGCAGTCCCGACGTGGGGAGAGAGACCCAGTACTTC.

This clonotype was seen more than once but under ten times. The gene calls are TRBV20-1 and TRBJ2-6; 11 nucleotides match TRBD2. The CDR3 has 18 amino acids. Germline V CDR1 and CDR2: DFQATT, SNEGSKA (reference sequence). V lost 2 bases and J lost 0; bases outside the gene matches: 6. CDR3 region: CSARPRLAGSSGANVLTF. CDR3 nucleotide sequence: TGCAGTGCTAGACCAAGACTAGCGGGGAGCTCTGGGGCCAACGTCCTGACTTTC.

The chain employs TRBV6-2 or TRBV6-3 and TRBJ1-1; 8 nucleotides align to TRBD1. Germline V gene sequence: CDR1 MNHEY, CDR2 SVGEGT. V shed 6 bases, J shed 1 base, and the junction held 4 bases outside the gene matches. The CDR3 covers 14 residues. CDR3 protein: CASRTGAQNTEAFF. DNA for the CDR3: TGTGCCAGCAGGACAGGGGCCCAGAACACTGAAGCTTTCTTT.

V and J are TRBV20-1 and TRBJ2-3; a weak D match, TRBD2 (6 bases). This CDR3 region has 14 residues. Germline V CDR1 and CDR2: DFQATT, SNEGSKA (reference sequence). The CDR3 DNA follows: TGCACCCCGGGGACTTTCCCTAGCACAGATACGCAGTATTTT. Translation gives CTPGTFPSTDTQYF.

As to this clonotype: The junction does not match germline at one end; this may be a read error. This chain joins TRBV14 and TRBJ1-2; a weak D match, TRBD1 (5 bases). CDR3 length: 15 residues. Germline V CDR1 and CDR2: SGHDN, FVKESK. CDR3: CASSEDSNSKGGYTF. The CDR3 DNA follows: TGTGCCAGCAGCGAAGACAGCAACTCGAAGGGTGGCTACACCTTC. Variable domain in full (rest from reference TRBV14 and TRBJ1-2): EAGVTQFPSHSVIEKGQTVTLRCDPISGHDNLYWYRRVMGKEIKFLLHFVKESKQDESGMPNNRFLAERTGGTYSTLKVQPAELEDSGVYFCASSEDSNSKGGYTFGSGTRLTVV.

This clonotype was seen a handful of times. The chain employs TRBV21-1 and TRBJ2-7; TRBD2, the table's D call, lacks a check against the DNA. TRBV21-1 is given as a pseudogene. There are 16 residues in the CDR3. The CDR3 spells CASSKVEGRPCYEQYF. The CDR3 nucleotides read TGTGCCAGCAGCAAAGTCGAGGGAAGGCCGTGCTACGAGCAGTACTTC.

V is TRBV6-2 or TRBV6-3 and J is TRBJ2-1, with 8 bases lining up with TRBD1. This CDR3 comprises 18 residues. Germline V lookup: CDR1 MNHEY, CDR2 SVGEGT. V lost 4 bases, J lost 2 bases, and 13 bases stayed unmatched. DNA for the CDR3: TGTGCCAGCAGTTCCGGGACAGGCTTAATGTACCCCTACAATGAGCAGTTCTTC. This codes for CASSSGTGLMYPYNEQFF.

The chain combines TRBV7-9 with TRBJ2-5, with D possibly TRBD1 on 6 matching bases. The germline gives CDR1 SEHNR, CDR2 FQNEAQ (reference sequence). The V end was cut by 5 bases, the J end by 2 bases, with 15 bases between. CDR3 size: 15 residues. The CDR3 DNA reads as TGTGCCAGCAGCCTGTGGGGGCCCGGGCAAGAGACCCAGTACTTC. It translates to CASSLWGPGQETQYF.

About this clonotype: The junction differs from germline at one of its ends, possibly a read error. The chain recombines TRBV28 with TRBJ2-4; 8 nucleotides match TRBD1. Per germline, CDR1 MDHEN and CDR2 SYDVKM. The CDR3 contains 15 residues. CDR3 in amino acids: CASSPGQGAKREQYF. In DNA form, the CDR3 reads TGTGCCAGCAGTCCGGGCCAGGGGGCGAAACGCGAGCAGTATTTC.

This clonotype has only a few counts. The rearrangement joins TRBV27 to TRBJ2-3; possibly TRBD1 for D (5 bases). V dropped 5 bases and J dropped 4 bases, with 13 bases sitting between them. CDR3 length: 14 residues. The germline CDR1 and CDR2 sequences are MNHEY and SMNVEV (reference sequence). The CDR3 bases are TGTGCCAGCAGTCCTCAACAGGTCCCAGATACGCAGTATTTT. It translates to CASSPQQVPDTQYF.

The chain employs TRBV6-5 and TRBJ2-7, with TRBD2 matching 12 bases. The CDR3 totals 16 residues. Unmatched junction bases numbered 11, after V lost 4 bases and J lost 7 bases. The germline CDR1 and CDR2 sequences are MNHEY and SVGAGI. CDR3 DNA sequence: TGTGCCAGCAGTTTGCTAGCGGGGGGGACCTACAATGAGCAGTACTTC. Its protein product is CASSLLAGGTYNEQYF.